The clone carrying this TCR beta chain was recorded at least ten times. This sample stems from a study of human T cells and chemical hapten exposure. MiXCR, run by TCRdb on the RACE reads, gives a single entry per CDR3 protein. The sample contains approximately 91,000 distinct CDR3 sequences, 11% of which appear only once. Time point indicated: patch test 2, 6 weeks after DPC sensitization. Treatment defined: therapeutic diphenylcyclopropenone sensitization with weekly scalp DPC. This CDR3 spans 14 amino acids. The ends were cut back, 4 bases at V and 0 bases at J, with 9 bases in the middle. CDR1 and CDR2 (germline): SQVTM, ANQGSEA.

The rearrangement joins TRBV29-1 to TRBJ1-4, with D unclear. Sequencing used whole blood, obtained in connection with sensitization to the hapten diphenylcyclopropenone (DPC). This sequence originates from a man between 18 and 35 years old with alopecia areata. Some clones in this sample may be carry-over from other donors' samples. CDR3 loop: CSVGQDATNEKLFF. CDR3 sequence (DNA): TGCAGCGTTGGGCAGGACGCAACTAATGAAAAACTGTTTTTT.